This T cell receptor (beta chain) was sequenced in a study of shared clonotypes between healthy human individuals. Every subset had its genomic DNA shared out evenly among several immunoSEQ plates. Assay: immunoSEQ multiplex PCR; the TCRdb copy retains only in-frame clones and omits some. Of a few hundred thousand clones listed, about 73% are singletons. Germline CDR1 and CDR2: LGHNA and YSLEER. Germline trimming cut 3 bases from V and 4 bases from J; bases unmatched to any gene: 4. The CDR3 runs to 14 residues. This TCR was recovered from a man aged 25-45 years in good health. The rearrangement links TRBV4-3 to TRBJ2-5; 8 bases agree with TRBD1. Sequencing used memory CD4+ T cells sorted from blood. Subset described: CD45RA-negative fraction. This chain's CDR3 is CASSQRTGLETQYF. The CDR3 DNA follows: TGCGCCAGCAGCCAGCGGACAGGGTTAGAGACCCAGTACTTC.